This TCR beta chain comes out of a study of blood T cells in healthy people across ages. A few counts support this clonotype. The second PCR ran roughly 6 to 11 cycles with a sample-barcoded 5' primer and J-beta primers. TCRdb used MiXCR to reprocess the 5' RACE reads, holding one entry per CDR3 protein. The data hold about 640,000 distinct CDR3 sequences, with around 41% observed a single time. Input material: blood. The receptor was isolated from an elderly man in good health.

CDR3 DNA sequence: TGTGCCAGCAGTGCCCCCCTAGGGGGTAACTATGGCTACACCTTC. This encodes CASSAPLGGNYGYTF. The chain links TRBV27 to TRBJ1-2, with D tentatively TRBD1 (6 bases). Germline V gene data show CDR1 as MNHEY and CDR2 as SMNVEV (reference sequence). There are 15 residues in the CDR3. The V gene lost 5 bases and the J gene lost 1 base, with 14 bases spanning the gap.